What follows is one TCR beta chain and its context. In germline, CDR1 is SNHLY, CDR2 FYNNEI. The CDR3 covers 12 residues. Trimming shortened V by 6 bases and J by 3 bases, and 8 bases separated the two germline ends. This sample was taken from a study of control samples from healthy donors and cancer patients. Generated by immunoSEQ multiplex PCR, the TCRdb table keeps only in-frame clones and is missing some. The sample gives approximately 150,000 clones, 75% to 90% of which show up once; less than 5% is in the top ten. The receptor's source is a man aged 25 to 40 in good health. The sample comprised blood. V usage is TRBV2 and J usage is TRBJ2-5; weak D call: TRBD1 (6 bases). The CDR3 DNA follows: TGTGCCAGCAGCACAGGGAAAGAGACCCAGTACTTC. Translated: CASSTGKETQYF.